This entry lists 15 T cell receptor beta chains sequenced from one sample in a study of blood T cell repertoires in COVID-19. Sequenced by immunoSEQ multiplex PCR; TCRdb stores in-frame clones only, minus some. Here the sample spans tens of thousands of clones, around nine tenths being singletons. The specimen was peripheral blood. The receptors here all came from a human donor in a cohort sampled during active COVID-19.

The chain couples TRBV5-6 to TRBJ2-3, with TRBD2 matching over 12 bases. J gave up 8 bases and V 4 bases, and 8 bases lay outside the gene matches. The CDR3 has 15 amino acids. The germline gives CDR1 SGHDT, CDR2 YYEEEE. CDR3 bases: TGTGCCAGCAGCCAGACTAGCGGGGGACTTCGTACGCAGTATTTT. Translation gives CASSQTSGGLRTQYF.

The genes are TRBV5-6 and TRBJ2-3; the D is unclear. V lost 1 base and J lost 7, with 10 bases in between. The CDR3 contains 13 residues. The germline V gene encodes CDR1 SGHDT and CDR2 YYEEEE. As DNA, the CDR3 is TGTGCCAGCAGCTTGTGGAGTCGAAATACGCAGTATTTT. This codes for CASSLWSRNTQYF.

V and J are TRBV24-1 and TRBJ1-1; D unresolved. The length of the CDR3 is 16 residues. V lost 9 bases, J lost 0 bases, and 19 bases lay in between. Germline V gene sequence: CDR1 KGHDR, CDR2 SFDVKD. In DNA, the CDR3 is TGTGCCACCGATCCGGGGAAGGGATCCTTGAACACTGAAGCTTTCTTT. It yields the protein CATDPGKGSLNTEAFF.

Of note for this clone: Sequence at one end of the junction differs from germline and may be a read error. The same CDR3 is also encoded by other DNA sequences in this sample. The chain carries TRBV7-9 and TRBJ1-6, with D uncertain. Looked up from germline, CDR1 is SEHNR and CDR2 is FQNEAQ (reference sequence). The CDR3 runs to 15 residues. The CDR3 sequence: CASSLGNPSRSPLHF. CDR3 DNA: TGCGCCAGCAGCTTGGGTAATCCCAGCAGGTCACCCCTCCACTTT.

The chain employs TRBV28 and TRBJ1-4; 12 bases are shared with TRBD1. V was pared by 5 bases and J by 8 bases, with 6 bases of the junction left unmatched. The CDR3 consists of 15 residues. Per the germline V gene, CDR1 is MDHEN and CDR2 is SYDVKM. The CDR3 nucleotides read TGTGCCAGCAGTATAGCCGGGACAGGGGGCGAAAAACTGTTTTTT. It translates to CASSIAGTGGEKLFF.

This sequence joins TRBV19 and TRBJ1-1; the match to TRBD1 covers 7 bases. This CDR3 region has 14 residues. J gave up 4 bases and V 3 bases, and 5 bases lay outside the gene matches. The germline CDR1 and CDR2 sequences are LNHDA and SQIVND (reference sequence). The CDR3 region is CASSMRGRGTEAFF. CDR3 sequence (DNA): TGTGCCAGTAGTATGAGGGGGCGAGGCACTGAAGCTTTCTTT.

The chain uses TRBV2 and TRBJ1-2; D remains ambiguous. Germline V gene lookup returns CDR1 SNHLY and CDR2 FYNNEI. With 3 bases removed from V and 0 bases from J, the gap between germline ends came to 8 bases. CDR3 length: 14 residues. CDR3 loop: CASSEVRANYGYTF. DNA of the CDR3: TGTGCCAGCAGTGAGGTGAGAGCTAACTATGGCTACACCTTC. The whole variable domain, filled in from reference TRBV2 and TRBJ1-2, reads EPEVTQTPSHQVTQMGQEVILRCVPISNHLYFYWYRQILGQKVEFLVSFYNNEISEKSEIFDDQFSVERPDGSNFTLKIRSTKLEDSAMYFCASSEVRANYGYTFGSGTRLTVV.

J is TRBJ2-7 and V is TRBV18; the D gene is possibly TRBD2 (6 bases). V was cut by 6 bases and J by 3 bases, with 12 bases left in between. The CDR3 is 13 amino acids. The germline V gene has CDR1 KGHSH and CDR2 LQKENI. In nucleotides, the CDR3 is TGTGCCAGCTCCTGGGACTTTTACTACGAGCAGTACTTC. This encodes CASSWDFYYEQYF.

The chain couples TRBV2 to TRBJ1-2; D gene uncertain. Germline values: CDR1 SNHLY, CDR2 FYNNEI. The length of the CDR3 is 13 residues. V lost 7 bases, J lost 2 bases, and 11 bases lay in between. The CDR3 nucleotides read TGTGCCAGCAAATGGACTATGAACTATGGCTACACCTTC. Translating gives CASKWTMNYGYTF.

The chain combines TRBV27 with TRBJ1-1, with 8 positions matching TRBD1. CDR3 length: 16 residues. V was clipped by 5 bases and J by 1 base; unmatched bases: 9. CDR1 and CDR2 (germline): MNHEY, SMNVEV (reference sequence). The CDR3 loop is CASSDYPGQGNTEAFF. The DNA of the CDR3 is TGTGCCAGCAGTGATTACCCAGGACAGGGGAACACTGAAGCTTTCTTT.

This clone turned up a few times. V gene TRBV5-1 combines with J gene TRBJ2-2; 10 nucleotides match TRBD2. Germline V CDR1 and CDR2: SGHRS, YFSETQ. Trimming removed 3 bases from V and 6 bases from J; junction bases left unmatched: 5. The CDR3 runs to 15 residues. DNA of the CDR3: TGCGCCAGCAGCTCCGAGCGGGGGGGCCCCGGGGAGCTGTTTTTT. Translating gives CASSSERGGPGELFF.

This clone was detected once. The CDR3 region is CASRPDREVEKLFF. For the CDR3, the DNA is TGTGCCAGCAGACCCGACAGGGAGGTGGAAAAACTGTTTTTT. The chain joins TRBV7-2 to TRBJ1-4; 7 nucleotides agree with TRBD1. The CDR3 totals 14 residues. Looked up from germline, CDR1 is SGHTA and CDR2 is FQGNSA. V lost 6 bases, J lost 8 bases, and 9 bases stayed unmatched.

The chain is built from TRBV6-1 and TRBJ1-1; D perhaps matches TRBD1 (6 bases). The CDR3 is made up of 14 amino acids. V dropped 2 bases and J dropped 1 base, with 8 bases sitting between them. CDR1 MNHNS and CDR2 SASEGT come from the germline V gene. CDR3 residues: CASSELQGNTEAFF. In DNA form, the CDR3 reads TGTGCCAGCAGTGAATTACAGGGGAACACTGAAGCTTTCTTT.

The chain uses TRBV2 and TRBJ1-5; D remains ambiguous. CDR3 length: 13 amino acids. CDR1 is SNHLY, CDR2 FYNNEI, per germline. V gave up 4 bases and J gave up 6 bases, with 10 bases separating them. CDR3: CASSAVGSQPQHF. CDR3 nucleotide sequence: TGTGCCAGCAGTGCGGTTGGGAGTCAGCCCCAGCATTTT. Together with reference TRBV2 and TRBJ1-5, the CDR3 gives the full variable domain: EPEVTQTPSHQVTQMGQEVILRCVPISNHLYFYWYRQILGQKVEFLVSFYNNEISEKSEIFDDQFSVERPDGSNFTLKIRSTKLEDSAMYFCASSAVGSQPQHFGDGTRLSIL.

V is TRBV27 and J is TRBJ2-1; 7 nucleotides match TRBD2. The CDR3 length is 18 residues. In germline, CDR1 is MNHEY, CDR2 SMNVEV (reference sequence). V was pared by 3 bases and J by 1 base, with 12 bases of the junction left unmatched. The CDR3 DNA follows: TGTGCCAGCAGTTTCCGGTGGGCGGGGGATGGTTCCTACAATGAGCAGTTCTTC. Residues: CASSFRWAGDGSYNEQFF.